Below, 2 T cell receptor beta chains from the same sample are listed, as sequenced in a study of shared clonotypes between healthy human individuals. Data came from immunoSEQ multiplex PCR; TCRdb stores just in-frame clones and leaves some out. The sample consists of some 530,000 clones, around 80% of them appearing once. Sequencing was carried out using PBMCs. These receptors were obtained from a woman aged 40-49 years in good health. Some clones in this sample may be carry-over from other donors' samples.

This clone showed up just once. The chain employs TRBV27 and TRBJ2-5; 10 bases match TRBD2. The ends lost 7 bases at V and 5 bases at J; junction bases unmatched: 10. From germline, CDR1 is MNHEY and CDR2 SMNVEV (reference sequence). CDR3 length: 15 amino acids. The CDR3 region is CASTYSGRLSETQYF. The CDR3 nucleotides read TGTGCCAGCACCTATAGCGGGAGGTTGAGTGAGACCCAGTACTTC.

This clone occurred once. This chain connects TRBV5-1 to TRBJ2-7; weak D call: TRBD1 (7 bases). The V and J ends lost 4 bases and 2 bases respectively, with 16 bases between them. Germline CDR1 and CDR2: SGHRS and YFSETQ. This CDR3 contains 15 residues. Here the CDR3 DNA reads TGCGCCAGCAGCGAGGGGACAGCGGGCACCTACGAGCAGTACTTC. This translates into CASSEGTAGTYEQYF.